The 13 T cell receptor beta chains listed next were all sequenced from one sample in a study of T cells in Graves' hyperthyroidism and ophthalmopathy. Template material for amplifying TCR beta CDR3 regions consisted of RNA transcripts. RT-PCR in the first round (using the HTBI primer set) targeted the TCR CDR3. A single record per CDR3 protein comes from TCRdb applying MiXCR to the multiplex PCR reads. The sample includes about 640,000 distinct CDR3 sequences, under 25% seen only once; the top ten take approximately 30%. Sequencing was carried out using blood. These receptor sequences come from a man between 25 and 39 years old with Graves' ophthalmopathy.

This clonotype was counted ten times or more. V usage is TRBV7-2 and J usage is TRBJ2-3; unclear D gene. The CDR3 is 15 residues long. Germline-derived CDR1 and CDR2 are SGHTA and FQGNSA. The germline V and J ends were trimmed by 1 base and 0 bases, with 8 bases remaining between them. The CDR3: CASSLGFGSTDTQYF. In DNA, the CDR3 is TGTGCCAGCAGCTTAGGGTTCGGTAGCACAGATACGCAGTATTTT.

This clonotype showed up just a few times. V usage is TRBV7-9 and J usage is TRBJ2-1; 10 bases map to TRBD1. Germline CDR1 and CDR2: SEHNR and FQNEAQ (reference sequence). Trimming took 5 bases from V and 6 from J; bases not matched to a gene: 10. There are 16 residues in the CDR3. CDR3 region: CASSSYGTGALNEQFF. The CDR3 nucleotides are TGTGCCAGCAGCAGTTACGGGACAGGGGCCCTCAATGAGCAGTTCTTC. Variable domain in full (rest from reference TRBV7-9 and TRBJ2-1): DTGVSQNPRHKITKRGQNVTFRCDPISEHNRLYWYRQTLGQGPEFLTYFQNEAQLEKSRLLSDRFSAERPKGSFSTLEIQRTEQGDSAMYLCASSSYGTGALNEQFFGPGTRLTVL.

CDR3 nucleotides: TGCAGCGTTCTCGGGGGTAGGTGGGCCTACAATGAGCAGTTCTTC. The encoded protein is CSVLGGRWAYNEQFF. The chain has TRBV29-1 and TRBJ2-1; D may be TRBD2 (6 bases). The CDR3 runs to 15 residues. The germline gives CDR1 SQVTM, CDR2 ANQGSEA. V was trimmed by 5 bases and J by 2 bases, leaving 16 bases between them.

Details on this clonotype: One base away lies a much larger clone, so this may be a sequencing read error. The CDR3 bases are TGTGCCAGCAGCTTACGAAATGCGAGACTAGGGGACAATGAGCAGTTCTTC. Translation gives CASSLRNARLGDNEQFF. The chain joins TRBV7-8 to TRBJ2-1; the D gene is possibly TRBD2 (6 bases). The CDR3 covers 17 residues. Germline-derived CDR1 and CDR2 are SGHVS and FQNEAQ. The V and J ends lost 2 bases and 5 bases respectively, with 19 bases between them.

The chain recombines TRBV20-1 with TRBJ2-2, with D possibly TRBD1 on 8 matching bases. Trimming took 6 bases from V and 5 from J, leaving 19 bases between them. The CDR3 has 15 amino acids. Looked up from germline, CDR1 is DFQATT and CDR2 is SNEGSKA (reference sequence). The CDR3 nucleotides read TGCAGTGCGGAGGGGGGGACAGGAACAACCGGGGAGCTGTTTTTT. Translation: CSAEGGTGTTGELFF.

In this sample, this clonotype turned up a few times. This rearrangement joins TRBV5-1 to TRBJ1-1; unclear D gene. Deletions cut 0 bases from V and 6 bases from J, with 6 bases between. The CDR3 has 12 residues. CDR1 and CDR2 from the germline V gene are SGHRS and YFSETQ. CDR3 in amino acids: CASSLAGPEAFF. As DNA, the CDR3 is TGCGCCAGCAGCTTGGCCGGGCCTGAAGCTTTCTTT.

The rearrangement uses TRBV30 and TRBJ2-7; tentative D call: TRBD1 (6 bases). V was shortened by 6 bases and J by 0 bases, with 15 bases between the two germline ends. There are 14 residues in the CDR3. Germline loops: CDR1 GTSNPN, CDR2 SVGIG (reference sequence). In nucleotides, the CDR3 is TGTGCCTGTTCACGGACAGATAACTCCTACGAGCAGTACTTC. As protein: CACSRTDNSYEQYF.

This clonotype was recorded a few times. The chain is built from TRBV18 and TRBJ1-1, with D tentatively TRBD1 (5 bases). The CDR3 runs 15 residues. Germline V lookup: CDR1 KGHSH, CDR2 LQKENI. The V end lost 2 bases, the J end lost 1 base, and 11 bases lay between the germline ends. CDR3 bases: TGTGCCAGCTCACCATGGGGGGATGGGAACACTGAAGCTTTCTTT. Protein: CASSPWGDGNTEAFF.

This clonotype was picked up a small number of times. V usage is TRBV18 and J usage is TRBJ2-7; tentatively, D is TRBD1 or TRBD2 (5 bases each). Between the trimmed V and J ends, which lost 2 bases and 6 bases, there was a span of 14 bases. Per germline, CDR1 KGHSH and CDR2 LQKENI. There are 14 residues in the CDR3. Here the CDR3 reads CASSPTTGQGEQYF. The CDR3 DNA reads TGTGCCAGCTCACCAACGACGGGGCAGGGCGAGCAGTACTTC.

This clonotype was seen at least ten times. V is TRBV28 and J is TRBJ2-7; no clear D gene. The CDR3 consists of 13 residues. The germline V and J ends were trimmed by 6 bases and 0 bases, with 9 bases remaining between them. Germline V gene lookup returns CDR1 MDHEN and CDR2 SYDVKM. CDR3 coding DNA: TGTGCCAGCAGCCCGAGTAGCTCCTACGAGCAGTACTTC. It encodes CASSPSSSYEQYF.

This clonotype was picked up many times. This chain uses TRBV6-1 with TRBJ2-5; 12 bases line up with TRBD2. The J segment lost 0 bases and the V segment lost 5 bases, leaving 7 bases of the junction unmatched. CDR1 is MNHNS and CDR2 is SASEGT in the germline V gene. There are 17 residues in the CDR3. CDR3 DNA: TGTGCCAGCAGTCCCGGGACTAGCGGGTCGTACCAAGAGACCCAGTACTTC. It translates to CASSPGTSGSYQETQYF.

The table lists this clonotype with many counts. The rearrangement uses TRBV12-3 or TRBV12-4 and TRBJ1-1, with D possibly TRBD1 on 5 matching bases. The CDR3 is 14 amino acids. V lost 2 bases to trimming and J lost 4 bases, with 11 bases between them. CDR3: CASSLKGQVTEAFF. DNA of the CDR3: TGTGCCAGCAGTTTAAAGGGGCAGGTCACTGAAGCTTTCTTT.

V gene TRBV7-2 combines with J gene TRBJ2-3; 9 bases line up with TRBD2. The CDR3 covers 17 residues. The V segment lost 0 bases and the J segment 0 bases; nucleotides outside the gene matches: 4. Per the germline V gene, CDR1 is SGHTA and CDR2 is FQGNSA. The CDR3 nucleotides are TGTGCCAGCAGCTTAGCGCGGGCGGGAGGGAGCACAGATACGCAGTATTTT. Its translation is CASSLARAGGSTDTQYF. The full variable domain, in which reference TRBV7-2 and TRBJ2-3 provide the parts outside the CDR3, is GAGVSQSPSNKVTEKGKDVELRCDPISGHTALYWYRQSLGQGLEFLIYFQGNSAPDKSGLPSDRFSAERTGGSVSTLTIQRTQQEDSAVYLCASSLARAGGSTDTQYFGPGTRLTVL.